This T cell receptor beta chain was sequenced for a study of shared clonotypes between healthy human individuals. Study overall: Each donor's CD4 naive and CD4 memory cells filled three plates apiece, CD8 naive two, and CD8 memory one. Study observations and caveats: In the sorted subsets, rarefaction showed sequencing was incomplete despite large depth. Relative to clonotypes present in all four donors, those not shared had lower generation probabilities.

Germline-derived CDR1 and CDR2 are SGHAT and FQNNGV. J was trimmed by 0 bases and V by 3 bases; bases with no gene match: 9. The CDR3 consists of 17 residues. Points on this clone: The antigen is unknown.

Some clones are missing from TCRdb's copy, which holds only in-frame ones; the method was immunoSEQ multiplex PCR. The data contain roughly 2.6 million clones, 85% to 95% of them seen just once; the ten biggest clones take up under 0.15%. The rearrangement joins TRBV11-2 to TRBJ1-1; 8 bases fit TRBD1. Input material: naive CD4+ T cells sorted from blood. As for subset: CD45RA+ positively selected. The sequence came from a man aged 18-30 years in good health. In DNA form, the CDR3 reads TGTGCCAGCAGCTTGACAGGGGAGGGGATAATGAACACTGAAGCTTTCTTT. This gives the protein CASSLTGEGIMNTEAFF. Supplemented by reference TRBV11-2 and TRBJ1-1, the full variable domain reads EAGVAQSPRYKIIEKRQSVAFWCNPISGHATLYWYQQILGQGPKLLIQFQNNGVVDDSQLPKDRFSAERLKGVDSTLKIQPAKLEDSAVYLCASSLTGEGIMNTEAFFGQGTRLTVV.